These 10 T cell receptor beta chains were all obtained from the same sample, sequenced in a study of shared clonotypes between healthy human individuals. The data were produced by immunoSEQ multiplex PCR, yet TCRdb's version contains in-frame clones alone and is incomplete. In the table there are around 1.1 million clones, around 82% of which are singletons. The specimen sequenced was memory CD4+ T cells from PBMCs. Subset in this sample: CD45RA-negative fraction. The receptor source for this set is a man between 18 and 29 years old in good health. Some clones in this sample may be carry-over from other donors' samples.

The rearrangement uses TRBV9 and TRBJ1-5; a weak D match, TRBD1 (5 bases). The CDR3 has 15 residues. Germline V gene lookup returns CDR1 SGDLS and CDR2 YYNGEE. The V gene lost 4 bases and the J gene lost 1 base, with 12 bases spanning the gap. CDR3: CASSPGGESNQPQHF. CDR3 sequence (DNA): TGTGCCAGCAGCCCCGGAGGGGAGAGCAATCAGCCCCAGCATTTT.

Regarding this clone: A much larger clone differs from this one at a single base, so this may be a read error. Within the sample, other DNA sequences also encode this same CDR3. As DNA, the CDR3 is TGTGCCAGCAGCCCCGGGACAGGGCCAAAGACCCAGTACTTC. The encoded protein is CASSPGTGPKTQYF. The rearrangement links TRBV6-1 to TRBJ2-5; 9 bases agree with TRBD1. Germline CDR1 is MNHNS and CDR2 is SASEGT. J was trimmed by 6 bases and V by 6 bases; bases with no gene match: 8. The CDR3 covers 14 residues.

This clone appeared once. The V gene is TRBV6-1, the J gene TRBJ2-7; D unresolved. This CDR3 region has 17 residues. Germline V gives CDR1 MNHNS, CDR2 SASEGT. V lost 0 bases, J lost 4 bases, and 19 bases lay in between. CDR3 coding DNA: TGTGCCAGCAGTGAAGCGATTAGAGGTGGGTCGCCGTACGAGCAGTACTTC. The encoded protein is CASSEAIRGGSPYEQYF.

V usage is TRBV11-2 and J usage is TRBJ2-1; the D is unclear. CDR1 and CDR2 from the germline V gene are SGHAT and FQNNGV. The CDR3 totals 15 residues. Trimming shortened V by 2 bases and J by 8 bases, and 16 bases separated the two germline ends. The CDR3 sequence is CASSLKGPVMYEQFF. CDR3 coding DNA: TGTGCCAGCAGCTTAAAGGGTCCTGTGATGTATGAGCAGTTCTTC.

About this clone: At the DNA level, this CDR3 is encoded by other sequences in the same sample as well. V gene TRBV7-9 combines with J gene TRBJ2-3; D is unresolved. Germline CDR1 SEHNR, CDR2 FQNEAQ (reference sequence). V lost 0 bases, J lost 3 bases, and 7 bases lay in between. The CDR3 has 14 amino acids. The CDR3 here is CASSLAGVTDTQYF. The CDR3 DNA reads TGTGCCAGCAGCTTAGCCGGTGTTACAGATACGCAGTATTTT.

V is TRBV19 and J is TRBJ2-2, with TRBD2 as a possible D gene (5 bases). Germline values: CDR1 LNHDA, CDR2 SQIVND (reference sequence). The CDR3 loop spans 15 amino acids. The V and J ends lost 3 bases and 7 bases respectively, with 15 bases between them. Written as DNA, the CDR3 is TGTGCCAGTAGTATTATCAGGCGAGGGATCGGGGAGCTGTTTTTT. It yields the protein CASSIIRRGIGELFF.

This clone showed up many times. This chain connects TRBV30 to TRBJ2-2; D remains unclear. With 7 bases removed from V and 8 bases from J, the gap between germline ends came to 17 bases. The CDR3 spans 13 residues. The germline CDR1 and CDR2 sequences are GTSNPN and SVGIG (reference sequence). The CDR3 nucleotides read TGTGCCTTCCAAAGGGCTATACGGGGGGAGCTGTTTTTT. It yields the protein CAFQRAIRGELFF.

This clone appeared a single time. The CDR3 reads CASSPGGPGGYNEQFF. CDR3 coding DNA: TGTGCCAGCAGCCCCGGGGGGCCAGGGGGCTACAATGAGCAGTTCTTC. The gene calls are TRBV7-6 and TRBJ2-1; D is tentatively TRBD1 or TRBD2 (7 bases each). Germline V lookup: CDR1 SGHVS, CDR2 FNYEAQ. Trimming removed 5 bases at V and 3 bases at J, with 17 bases between. The CDR3 has 16 amino acids.

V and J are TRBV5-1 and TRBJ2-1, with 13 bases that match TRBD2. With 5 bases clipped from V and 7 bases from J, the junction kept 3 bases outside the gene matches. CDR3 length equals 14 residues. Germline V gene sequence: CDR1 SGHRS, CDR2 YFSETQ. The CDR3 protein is CASRGTSGANEQFF. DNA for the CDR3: TGCGCCAGCAGGGGGACTAGCGGGGCGAATGAGCAGTTCTTC.

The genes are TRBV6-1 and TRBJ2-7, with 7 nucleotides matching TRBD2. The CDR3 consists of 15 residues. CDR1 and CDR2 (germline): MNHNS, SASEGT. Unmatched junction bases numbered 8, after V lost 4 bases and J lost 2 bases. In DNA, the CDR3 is TGTGCCAGCAGTGTGGGCGGGAGCGTCCCCTACGAGCAGTACTTC. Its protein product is CASSVGGSVPYEQYF.